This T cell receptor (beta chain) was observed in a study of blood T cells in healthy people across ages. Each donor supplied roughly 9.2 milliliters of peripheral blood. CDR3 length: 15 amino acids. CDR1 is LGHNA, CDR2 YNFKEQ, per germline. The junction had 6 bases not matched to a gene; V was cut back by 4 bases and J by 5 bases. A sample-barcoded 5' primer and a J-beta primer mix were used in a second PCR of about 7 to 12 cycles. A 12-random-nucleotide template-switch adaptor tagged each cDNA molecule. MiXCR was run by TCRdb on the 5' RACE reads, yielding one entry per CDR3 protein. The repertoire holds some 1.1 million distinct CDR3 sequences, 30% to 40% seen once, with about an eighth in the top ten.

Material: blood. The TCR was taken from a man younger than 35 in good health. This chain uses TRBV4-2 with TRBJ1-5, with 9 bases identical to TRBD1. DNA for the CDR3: TGTGCCAGCAGCCGAGGACAGGGGAGGGATCAGCCCCAGCATTTT. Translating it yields CASSRGQGRDQPQHF.